A single sample is the source of the 28 T cell receptor beta chains below, sequenced in a study of blood T cell repertoires in COVID-19. Libraries were prepared by immunoSEQ multiplex PCR; TCRdb keeps only in-frame clonotypes and omits some of them. Of about 200,000 clones listed, around 90% were seen once; the top ten hold around 8%. The sequenced material came from PBMCs or T cells enriched from blood (not recorded which). Receptors were obtained from a woman younger than 30 who had recovered from COVID-19.

The chain uses TRBV7-9 and TRBJ2-3; D may be TRBD1 (5 bases). Trimming took off 5 bases at V and 4 bases at J, with 19 bases between the two ends. The CDR3 extends over 16 amino acids. The V gene's germline CDR1 is SEHNR and CDR2 FQNEAQ (reference sequence). CDR3 in amino acids: CASSLGGALPSDTQYF. CDR3 DNA sequence: TGTGCCAGCAGCCTAGGTGGGGCATTGCCGTCAGATACGCAGTATTTT.

This rearrangement joins TRBV9 to TRBJ2-5; no reliable D call. CDR3 length: 15 residues. Trimming took off 0 bases at V and 2 bases at J, with 11 bases between the two ends. CDR1 and CDR2 from the germline V gene are SGDLS and YYNGEE. CDR3 DNA: TGTGCCAGCAGCGTAGGGGCGACCGATCAAGAGACCCAGTACTTC. It translates to CASSVGATDQETQYF.

This clone is a singleton in its sample. The V call is TRBV18, the J call TRBJ2-2, with 7 bases lining up with TRBD1. The germline gives CDR1 KGHSH, CDR2 LQKENI. The V and J ends lost 4 bases and 5 bases, in that order; junction bases with no gene match: 4. The CDR3 loop spans 14 amino acids. Here the CDR3 reads CASSRPTGTGELFF. CDR3 coding DNA: TGTGCCAGCTCACGACCGACAGGGACCGGGGAGCTGTTTTTT.

The chain joins TRBV4-1 to TRBJ2-7; 7 nucleotides agree with TRBD1. The CDR3 runs 13 residues. Germline CDR1 MGHRA, CDR2 YSYEKL. V trimming: 4 bases; J trimming: 6 bases; junction bases outside the gene matches: 6. The CDR3 nucleotides are TGCGCCAGCAGCCCACGACAGGGAACCGAGCAGTACTTC. It specifies CASSPRQGTEQYF.

This clone was counted a single time. Within the sample, other DNA sequences also encode this same CDR3. The chain links TRBV24-1 to TRBJ1-2; TRBD1 agrees at 10 bases. Germline trimming cut 4 bases from V and 5 bases from J; bases unmatched to any gene: 3. Germline CDR1 KGHDR, CDR2 SFDVKD. The CDR3 consists of 14 residues. The CDR3, as DNA: TGTGCCACCAGTGACCGGGACAGGGGATATGGCTACACCTTC. It encodes CATSDRDRGYGYTF.

This rearrangement joins TRBV9 to TRBJ1-2; TRBD1 might be the D (5 bases). The CDR3 consists of 16 residues. V dropped 6 bases and J dropped 0 bases, with 18 bases sitting between them. CDR1 is SGDLS, CDR2 YYNGEE, per germline. DNA of the CDR3: TGTGCCAGCACCCGAGATCCGGGGGAAGCTAACTATGGCTACACCTTC. This codes for CASTRDPGEANYGYTF.

This chain links TRBV4-1 with TRBJ2-1; 14 bases line up with TRBD2. CDR1 and CDR2 (germline): MGHRA, YSYEKL. The CDR3 runs 19 residues. V was clipped by 0 bases and J by 8 bases; unmatched bases: 12. CDR3 coding DNA: TGCGCCAGCAGCCAAGAGGAGGGGACTAGCGGGGGCGACAGGGATGAGCAGTTCTTC. It encodes CASSQEEGTSGGDRDEQFF.

This clone has only a few counts. The CDR3 nucleotides read TGTGCCAGCAGTTACTCCGCGTATGGCTACACCTTC. This codes for CASSYSAYGYTF. The J gene is TRBJ1-2, the V gene TRBV6-2 or TRBV6-3; no reliable D call. V was pared by 0 bases and J by 5 bases, with 4 bases between. This CDR3 region has 12 residues. Germline assignment: CDR1 MNHEY and CDR2 SVGEGT.

The sample holds one count of this clone. The chain combines TRBV27 with TRBJ1-1; D call uncertain. CDR3 length: 12 residues. From germline, CDR1 is MNHEY and CDR2 SMNVEV (reference sequence). The germline V and J ends were trimmed by 6 bases and 0 bases, with 5 bases remaining between them. This chain's CDR3 is CASREMNTEAFF. CDR3 DNA sequence: TGTGCCAGCAGAGAGATGAACACTGAAGCTTTCTTT.

In this sample, this clone turned up once. This sequence joins TRBV9 and TRBJ2-3; 8 bases align to TRBD2. The junction had 8 bases not matched to a gene; V was cut back by 0 bases and J by 2 bases. This CDR3 comprises 17 residues. CDR1 SGDLS and CDR2 YYNGEE come from the germline V gene. The CDR3 sequence is CASSVDEAGALTDTQYF. The CDR3 DNA sequence: TGTGCCAGCAGCGTAGATGAAGCGGGGGCCCTCACAGATACGCAGTATTTT. The entire variable domain, with the rest obtained from reference TRBV9 and TRBJ2-3, is as follows: DSGVTQTPKHLITATGQRVTLRCSPRSGDLSVYWYQQSLDQGLQFLIQYYNGEERAKGNILERFSAQQFPDLHSELNLSSLELGDSALYFCASSVDEAGALTDTQYFGPGTRLTVL.

V is TRBV5-5 and J is TRBJ1-1, with D possibly being TRBD1 (6 bases). The CDR3 loop spans 15 amino acids. V was trimmed by 4 bases and J by 4 bases, leaving 17 bases between them. Germline assignment: CDR1 SGHKS and CDR2 YYEKEE (reference sequence). The CDR3 nucleotides are TGTGCCAGCAGCCCAGGGGACCGACGAACCACTGAAGCTTTCTTT. As protein: CASSPGDRRTTEAFF.

The chain has TRBV6-1 and TRBJ1-2; TRBD1 aligns across 8 bases. The CDR3 covers 18 residues. Germline CDR1 and CDR2: MNHNS and SASEGT. The V and J ends lost 4 bases and 2 bases, in that order; junction bases with no gene match: 15. CDR3 bases: TGTGCCAGCAGTGCGGGAGTAGGTCGAGGGGACAGGAACTATGGCTACACCTTC. It encodes CASSAGVGRGDRNYGYTF.

The gene calls are TRBV5-4 and TRBJ2-1; 7 bases fit TRBD2. Germline lookup yields CDR1 SGHNT and CDR2 YYREEE (reference sequence). The CDR3 totals 14 residues. The J segment lost 9 bases and the V segment lost 0 bases, leaving 6 bases of the junction unmatched. The DNA for the CDR3 is TGTGCCAGCAGCTTGGGGGGGGGAGGAGGTGAGCAGTTCTTC. Its translation: CASSLGGGGGEQFF.

The rearrangement links TRBV29-1 to TRBJ1-2, with D possibly TRBD1 on 6 matching bases. In germline, CDR1 is SQVTM, CDR2 ANQGSEA. This CDR3 is 12 amino acids long. Trimming took off 3 bases at V and 3 bases at J, with 8 bases between the two ends. CDR3 nucleotide sequence: TGCAGCGTTGACGACAGGTACTATGGCTACACCTTC. Amino acid sequence: CSVDDRYYGYTF.

The chain is built from TRBV4-1 and TRBJ1-4; the match to TRBD1 covers 11 bases. Losses at the gene ends were 1 base for V and 7 bases for J; bases not matched to a gene: 5. This CDR3 is 16 amino acids long. From germline, CDR1 is MGHRA and CDR2 YSYEKL. The CDR3: CASSQVRTGGPEKLFF. The CDR3 DNA follows: TGCGCCAGCAGCCAAGTTAGGACAGGGGGCCCTGAAAAACTGTTTTTT.

The gene calls are TRBV30 and TRBJ1-2; TRBD1 matches at 7 bases. CDR1 is GTSNPN and CDR2 is SVGIG in the germline V gene (reference sequence). CDR3 length: 13 residues. With 4 bases clipped from V and 2 bases from J, the junction kept 4 bases outside the gene matches. As DNA, the CDR3 is TGTGCCTGGACTCCGGGACAGAACTATGGCTACACCTTC. This sequence encodes CAWTPGQNYGYTF.

The rearrangement links TRBV6-5 to TRBJ2-2; TRBD2 aligns across 10 bases. Germline assignment: CDR1 MNHEY and CDR2 SVGAGI. The J segment lost 6 bases and the V segment lost 6 bases, leaving 7 bases of the junction unmatched. The CDR3 covers 15 residues. CDR3 coding DNA: TGTGCCAGCAGGGCAGCGGGGGGGCGATCCGGGGAGCTGTTTTTT. As protein: CASRAAGGRSGELFF.

The V call is TRBV5-1, the J call TRBJ2-7; 8 nucleotides line up with TRBD1. V was clipped by 4 bases and J by 2 bases; unmatched bases: 2. Per germline, CDR1 SGHRS and CDR2 YFSETQ. The CDR3 consists of 13 residues. DNA of the CDR3: TGCGCCAGCAGCGAGGACAGGGCCTACGAGCAGTACTTC. Its translation is CASSEDRAYEQYF.

The chain links TRBV4-2 to TRBJ2-7; D perhaps matches TRBD2 (7 bases). CDR3 length: 15 residues. V shed 0 bases and J shed 7 bases, with 16 bases lying between them. The germline gives CDR1 LGHNA, CDR2 YNFKEQ. In DNA form, the CDR3 reads TGTGCCAGCAGCCAAGAGTGGGGGGGGCCGAGGGAGCAGTACTTC. Translating it yields CASSQEWGGPREQYF.

This clone was detected only a few times. The chain has TRBV12-3 or TRBV12-4 and TRBJ2-5; 7 nucleotides match TRBD1. The length of the CDR3 is 13 residues. The V segment lost 7 bases and the J segment 4 bases; nucleotides outside the gene matches: 6. Here the CDR3 DNA reads TGTGCCAGCATAAAAGGGGGCGGAGAGACCCAGTACTTC. It yields the protein CASIKGGGETQYF.

The chain carries TRBV13 and TRBJ2-7, with D possibly being TRBD2 (7 bases). Germline CDR1 reads PRHDT; CDR2 reads FYEKMQ (reference sequence). Trimming pared 2 bases from V and 7 bases from J, leaving 18 bases between. The length of the CDR3 is 15 residues. The CDR3 is CASSLRGGNLWEQYF. As DNA, the CDR3 is TGTGCCAGCAGCTTAAGGGGGGGAAACCTTTGGGAGCAGTACTTC. The full variable domain, completed using reference TRBV13 and TRBJ2-7, is AAGVIQSPRHLIKEKRETATLKCYPIPRHDTVYWYQQGPGQDPQFLISFYEKMQSDKGSIPDRFSAQQFSDYHSELNMSSLELGDSALYFCASSLRGGNLWEQYFGPGTRLTVT.

This rearrangement joins TRBV7-9 to TRBJ2-1; D gene ambiguous. Germline loops: CDR1 SEHNR, CDR2 FQNEAQ (reference sequence). CDR3 length: 12 amino acids. Trimming left V 2 bases short and J 15 bases short, with 14 bases between. In nucleotides, the CDR3 is TGTGCCAGCAGCTTACAAGACGGGTTCTGGTTCTTC. This codes for CASSLQDGFWFF.

J is TRBJ1-1 and V is TRBV18; 9 positions agree with TRBD1. The CDR3 spans 13 residues. CDR1 and CDR2 from the germline V gene are KGHSH and LQKENI. V gave up 6 bases and J gave up 4 bases; unmatched junction bases: 3. The CDR3 bases are TGTGCCAGCTCGGAGACAGGGGGCACTGAAGCTTTCTTT. As protein: CASSETGGTEAFF.

This chain links TRBV30 with TRBJ2-5, with TRBD2 matching 7 bases. The CDR3 consists of 14 residues. V lost 2 bases, J lost 3 bases, and 6 bases stayed unmatched. Germline lookup yields CDR1 GTSNPN and CDR2 SVGIG (reference sequence). The CDR3 region has the DNA TGTGCCTGGAGTATGATGCGGGAGAAAGAGACCCAGTACTTC. As protein: CAWSMMREKETQYF.

The chain employs TRBV27 and TRBJ1-6; a weak D match, TRBD1 (5 bases). The CDR3 spans 16 residues. The V end was cut by 1 base, the J end by 6 bases, with 13 bases between. Germline CDR1 and CDR2: MNHEY and SMNVEV (reference sequence). CDR3 protein: CASSLWGGSPNSPLHF. The CDR3 DNA sequence: TGTGCCAGCAGTTTATGGGGGGGATCCCCTAATTCACCCCTCCACTTT.

V usage is TRBV5-6 and J usage is TRBJ1-2; 7 bases are shared with TRBD1. Germline V gene lookup returns CDR1 SGHDT and CDR2 YYEEEE. V shed 1 base, J shed 4 bases, and the junction held 4 bases outside the gene matches. CDR3 size: 14 residues. CDR3 sequence (DNA): TGTGCCAGCAGCTTGAGTGCAGGGGGCTATGGCTACACCTTC. This gives the protein CASSLSAGGYGYTF.

The genes are TRBV28 and TRBJ2-1; the D is unclear. V shed 5 bases and J shed 8 bases, with 13 bases lying between them. This CDR3 spans 13 amino acids. In germline, CDR1 is MDHEN, CDR2 SYDVKM. This CDR3 reads CASSRSRRDEQFF. The DNA for the CDR3 is TGTGCCAGCAGTCGATCACGTCGAGATGAGCAGTTCTTC. The complete variable domain, with remaining parts taken from reference TRBV28 and TRBJ2-1, reads DVKVTQSSRYLVKRTGEKVFLECVQDMDHENMFWYRQDPGLGLRLIYFSYDVKMKEKGDIPEGYSVSREKKERFSLILESASTNQTSMYLCASSRSRRDEQFFGPGTRLTVL.

The rearrangement links TRBV24-1 to TRBJ2-3; TRBD1 matches at 8 bases. The CDR3 length is 16 residues. Germline V gene sequence: CDR1 KGHDR, CDR2 SFDVKD. Germline trimming cut 1 base from V and 2 bases from J; bases unmatched to any gene: 4. CDR3 protein: CATSDLGQGITDTQYF. As DNA, the CDR3 is TGTGCCACCAGTGATTTAGGACAGGGCATCACAGATACGCAGTATTTT.